These T cell receptor beta chains were read from a single sample in a study of cytomegalovirus exposure and HLA in healthy donors. Only in-frame clones appear in the TCRdb table, and some are missing; sequencing was by immunoSEQ multiplex PCR. This table holds roughly 140,000 clones, more than 65% found once. Sequences were obtained from PBMCs. Receptors were obtained from a man aged 45 to 65 in good health and CMV-seropositive. The CDR3 runs from the conserved cysteine through the conserved F or W. D genes are given only for firm matches. The size entry is marked missing in some rows and otherwise reads once, few, many or a size class.

d_call,v_call,j_call,clone_size,cdr3_nt,cdr3_aa
TRBD1,TRBV6-5,TRBJ2-7,.,TGTGCCAGCAGTACGACAGGGGCCCACGAGCAGTACTTC,CASSTTGAHEQYF
.,TRBV13,TRBJ2-3,.,TGTGCCAGCAGCTTAGTCCGAGCGGACACAGATACGCAGTATTTT,CASSLVRADTDTQYF
.,TRBV7-9,TRBJ2-3,.,TGTGCCAGCACCAGAGCGGGCACAGATACGCAGTATTTT,CASTRAGTDTQYF
.,TRBV10-3,TRBJ2-2,.,TGTGCCATCAGTGAGTCGCTGGGCAACACCGGGGAGCTGTTTTTT,CAISESLGNTGELFF
TRBD2,TRBV6-6,TRBJ2-4,.,TGTGCCAGCAGTCTAGGGACTAACATAGCCAAAAACATTCAGTACTTC,CASSLGTNIAKNIQYF
.,TRBV13,TRBJ1-4,.,TGTGCCAGCAGCTTTAGGGGCTTGGGGGGGCGATACGAAAAACTGTTTTTT,CASSFRGLGGRYEKLFF
.,TRBV5-1,TRBJ2-1,.,TGCGCCAGCAGCTTGGAGGTGGGAGGCTCCTACAATGAGCAGTTCTTC,CASSLEVGGSYNEQFF
.,TRBV6-1,TRBJ1-3,.,TGTGCCAGCAGTGAAGGGCGGTCCGGAAACACCATATATTTT,CASSEGRSGNTIYF
TRBD1,TRBV27,TRBJ1-2,.,TGTGCCAGCAGTTTAGGGACAGGGCTCTCTGGCTACACCTTC,CASSLGTGLSGYTF
.,TRBV7-9,TRBJ2-1,.,TGTGCCAGCAGCTTCGGTGGGCCCAATGAGCAGTTCTTC,CASSFGGPNEQFF
TRBD1,TRBV6-1,TRBJ2-7,.,TGTGCCAGCAGTGACGACAGGGGCTACGAGCAGTACTTC,CASSDDRGYEQYF
TRBD2,TRBV7-2,TRBJ2-7,.,TGTGCCAGCAGCTTAGAGGGGGGGACTAGCGGCGTCTACGAGCAGTACTTC,CASSLEGGTSGVYEQYF
TRBD1,TRBV10-3,TRBJ2-6,few,TGTGCCATCAGTGCGACAGGGGCCGGATCTGGGGCCAACGTCCTGACTTTC,CAISATGAGSGANVLTF
TRBD2,TRBV11-2,TRBJ2-7,.,TGTGCCAGCAGCTTTAGCGGGAGTGTTTACGAGCAGTACTTC,CASSFSGSVYEQYF
.,TRBV5-5,TRBJ2-4,.,TGTGCCAGCAGCCCCGGGACAATGAAAAACATTCAGTACTTC,CASSPGTMKNIQYF
TRBD1,TRBV27,TRBJ1-2,few,TGTGCCAGCAGTTTAGGGACAGGGGATGGCTACACCTTC,CASSLGTGDGYTF
.,TRBV7-9,TRBJ1-1,.,TGTTCCAGCAGCTTTGGTTTCGGGGGGCCGACGCCTTTCTTT,CSSSFGFGGPTPFF
TRBD2,TRBV7-9,TRBJ2-1,few,TGTGCCAGCAGCCCCTTAGCGGGAGGGCCGGCCTACAATGAGCAGTTCTTC,CASSPLAGGPAYNEQFF
.,TRBV28,TRBJ1-5,.,TGTGCCAGCAGTTTGGGAGGGGGCAATCAGCCCCAGCATTTT,CASSLGGGNQPQHF
.,TRBV2,TRBJ1-1,.,TGTGCCAGCAGTTCCCGACTAGGAGCTTTCTTT,CASSSRLGAFF
.,TRBV5-1,TRBJ2-1,few,TGCGCCAGCAGCTTGGGTGAGGCTGGCAATGAGCAGTTCTTC,CASSLGEAGNEQFF
TRBD1,TRBV6-4,TRBJ1-1,.,TGTGCCAGCAGGAGAACGACAGGGACTGAAGCTTTCTTT,CASRRTTGTEAFF